This passage covers 25 T cell receptor beta chains from one sample sequenced in a study of response to subunit inactivated influenza vaccine (dated 2018 in TCRdb). Library creation used RT-PCR. The reads were generated on an Illumina HiSeq 2500. TCRdb reprocessing: public reads trimmed at Q25 with fastp, clones called with MiXCR, in-frame beta chains kept. For every CDR3 protein sequence, its rows merge into one entry that carries the most common genes and DNA. Across this sample there are around 150,000 distinct CDR3 sequences, with about 11% seen only once. The ten largest clones represent 9.5% to 15% of the sample. The time point label, read with the paper, signifies: approximately 40 days after influenza vaccine administration. This specimen was non-naive T cells sorted from PBMCs, taken 45 days after vaccination. The label giving this sample's cell subset or site can be read as: memory T cell fraction. The receptors stem from a man aged 50-60 years who received an inactivated influenza vaccine. Donor details come from another sample of the same person, matched by shared clones.

At least ten counts were recorded for this clonotype. The genes are TRBV29-1 and TRBJ1-2; D perhaps matches TRBD1 (5 bases). The CDR3 totals 12 residues. From germline, CDR1 is SQVTM and CDR2 ANQGSEA. V was cut by 3 bases and J by 8 bases, with 13 bases left in between. The DNA of the CDR3 is TGCAGCGTTGATGATGGGGCAAGCGGCTACACCTTC. Protein sequence: CSVDDGASGYTF.

V usage is TRBV24-1 and J usage is TRBJ2-1; tentatively, D is TRBD1 (5 bases). Trimming cost V 9 bases and J 8 bases, with 13 bases left between them. This CDR3 is built from 12 residues. Germline CDR1 and CDR2: KGHDR and SFDVKD. The CDR3 here is CATGAVQDEQFF. The CDR3 coding sequence is TGTGCCACCGGGGCTGTCCAGGATGAGCAGTTCTTC.

This clonotype was counted between two and nine times. The chain is built from TRBV28 and TRBJ2-5; 9 positions agree with TRBD2. J was trimmed by 3 bases and V by 4 bases; bases with no gene match: 9. Germline CDR1 is MDHEN and CDR2 is SYDVKM. This CDR3 region has 16 residues. CDR3 in amino acids: CASSSPYSGGKETQYF. The CDR3 DNA reads TGTGCCAGCAGTTCCCCGTATAGCGGGGGAAAAGAGACCCAGTACTTC.

This clonotype occurred a few times. The V call is TRBV6-2 or TRBV6-3, the J call TRBJ2-5, with a possible D match to TRBD2 (6 bases). Germline-derived CDR1 and CDR2 are MNHEY and SVGEGT. The CDR3 spans 14 residues. The V end was cut by 5 bases, the J end by 7 bases, with 17 bases between. In nucleotides, the CDR3 is TGTGCCAGCAGTCCAGTGAGTCCCGGGAGGACCCAGTACTTC. As protein: CASSPVSPGRTQYF.

The table lists this clonotype with many counts. The V gene is TRBV10-3, the J gene TRBJ2-2, with D possibly TRBD2 on 5 matching bases. This CDR3 spans 15 amino acids. Trimming took off 10 bases at V and 1 base at J, with 16 bases between the two ends. Looked up from germline, CDR1 is ENHRY and CDR2 is SYGVKD. This CDR3 reads CATIRELLNTGELFF. The DNA of the CDR3 is TGTGCCACGATAAGGGAGTTATTGAACACCGGGGAGCTGTTTTTT.

This chain connects TRBV3-1 to TRBJ2-1, with D unclear. The germline V gene encodes CDR1 LGHDT and CDR2 YNNKEL (reference sequence). CDR3 length equals 18 residues. V was trimmed by 3 bases and J by 0 bases, leaving 18 bases between them. CDR3 amino acids: CASSQVLRLQRSYNEQFF. CDR3 in DNA: TGTGCCAGCAGCCAGGTCTTAAGGTTGCAGCGCTCCTACAATGAGCAGTTCTTC.

This sequence joins TRBV27 and TRBJ1-1; no reliable D call. The CDR3 covers 15 residues. V was clipped by 2 bases and J by 7 bases, with 17 bases between them. CDR1 and CDR2 from the germline V gene are MNHEY and SMNVEV (reference sequence). CDR3 sequence: CASSLNSLGEGEAFF. In nucleotides, the CDR3 is TGTGCCAGCAGTTTAAATTCTTTGGGTGAGGGTGAAGCTTTCTTT.

This clonotype was seen more than once but under ten times. This sequence joins TRBV15 and TRBJ2-1; D is possibly TRBD2 (5 bases). Germline CDR1 LNHNV, CDR2 YYDKDF (reference sequence). Trimming left V 0 bases short and J 4 bases short, with 13 bases between. The CDR3 has 16 amino acids. The CDR3 sequence: CATSREQRRGYNEQFF. Here the CDR3 DNA reads TGTGCCACCAGCAGAGAACAGCGGCGAGGATACAATGAGCAGTTCTTC.

The chain couples TRBV12-3 or TRBV12-4 to TRBJ2-1; TRBD1 matches at 10 bases. After removal of 6 bases from V and 10 bases from J, the junction contained 9 bases not matched to a gene. The CDR3 runs to 14 residues. CDR3 region: CASRFGQGGIEQFF. DNA of the CDR3: TGTGCCAGCAGGTTCGGACAGGGGGGGATCGAGCAGTTCTTC.

In this sample, this clonotype turned up a few times. CDR3 residues: CASSVRRAGEQYF. In DNA form, the CDR3 reads TGTGCCAGCAGTGTGCGCAGGGCGGGAGAGCAGTACTTC. The rearrangement joins TRBV6-1 to TRBJ2-7; a weak D match, TRBD2 (6 bases). CDR1 and CDR2 (germline): MNHNS, SASEGT. V was shortened by 4 bases and J by 7 bases, with 14 bases between the two germline ends. The CDR3 totals 13 residues.

This clonotype appeared a few times. V gene TRBV5-5 combines with J gene TRBJ2-7; a possible D gene is TRBD1 (6 bases). V dropped 0 bases and J dropped 4 bases, with 11 bases sitting between them. The germline CDR1 and CDR2 sequences are SGHKS and YYEKEE (reference sequence). This CDR3 has 14 amino acids. CDR3 loop: CASSLAGDMYEQYF. The CDR3 DNA is TGTGCCAGCAGCTTGGCCGGGGACATGTACGAGCAGTACTTC.

This chain connects TRBV7-9 to TRBJ1-1; TRBD1 matches 7 bases. This CDR3 is built from 15 residues. Germline lookup yields CDR1 SEHNR and CDR2 FQNEAQ (reference sequence). V shed 4 bases, J shed 1 base, and the junction held 6 bases outside the gene matches. The CDR3 loop reads CASSSWTGQNTEAFF. The CDR3 DNA sequence: TGTGCCAGCAGCTCATGGACAGGCCAGAACACTGAAGCTTTCTTT.

This sequence joins TRBV5-1 and TRBJ2-7; 8 nucleotides line up with TRBD1. CDR3 length: 16 residues. Germline loops: CDR1 SGHRS, CDR2 YFSETQ. V lost 0 bases to trimming and J lost 2 bases; unmatched junction nucleotides: 7. The CDR3 spells CASSLGFGQGAYEQYF. The CDR3 DNA sequence: TGCGCCAGCAGCTTGGGATTTGGACAGGGTGCCTACGAGCAGTACTTC.

This clonotype came up many times. CDR3 bases: TGTGCCATCAGGATAGGTCCCGATGGTGGGCCCAACTACGAGCAGTACTTC. Its protein product is CAIRIGPDGGPNYEQYF. The chain joins TRBV10-3 to TRBJ2-7; no clear D gene. Germline V gene lookup returns CDR1 ENHRY and CDR2 SYGVKD. The CDR3 consists of 17 residues. V lost 6 bases and J lost 3, with 24 bases in between.

This clonotype has just a few counts. This chain joins TRBV6-2 or TRBV6-3 and TRBJ2-3; D is unclear. Trimming left V 4 bases short and J 0 bases short, with 5 bases between. There are 13 residues in the CDR3. The V gene's germline CDR1 is MNHEY and CDR2 SVGEGT. In DNA form, the CDR3 reads TGTGCCAGCAGTTCTTCTAGCACAGATACGCAGTATTTT. Protein product: CASSSSSTDTQYF.

This clonotype was detected ten times or more. The chain links TRBV12-3 or TRBV12-4 to TRBJ1-6, with 9 bases that match TRBD1. Unmatched junction bases numbered 3, after V lost 6 bases and J lost 0 bases. The CDR3 has 16 amino acids. The CDR3 DNA reads TGTGCCAGCAGCGGGACAGGGAGCTCCTATAATTCACCCCTCCACTTT. Translating gives CASSGTGSSYNSPLHF.

Many counts were recorded for this clonotype. The chain carries TRBV6-6 and TRBJ1-1; 7 bases line up with TRBD1. This CDR3 is 13 amino acids long. Germline-derived CDR1 and CDR2 are MNHNY and SVGAGI (reference sequence). J lost 4 bases, V lost 6 bases, and 5 bases had no gene match. The CDR3 nucleotides read TGTGCCAGCAGCCTGACAGGGATCACTGAAGCTTTCTTT. Its protein product is CASSLTGITEAFF.

This clonotype came up many times. CDR3 nucleotide sequence: TGCAGTGCCCGATCTGCAGGGCCAGCGGACGAGCAGTACTTC. This codes for CSARSAGPADEQYF. The V call is TRBV20-1, the J call TRBJ2-7; D assignment may be TRBD1 or TRBD2 (5 bases each). This CDR3 contains 14 residues. Trimming removed 6 bases from V and 5 bases from J, with 20 bases in between. Looked up from germline, CDR1 is DFQATT and CDR2 is SNEGSKA (reference sequence).

This clonotype has just a few counts. A much larger clone differs by one base, so this may be a read error. The chain links TRBV12-3 or TRBV12-4 to TRBJ1-1; D is ambiguous. V lost 5 bases to trimming and J lost 1 base, with 8 bases between them. The CDR3 length is 13 residues. CDR3 bases: TGTGCCAGCAGTCTACACGCGAACACTGAAGCTTTCTTT. It yields the protein CASSLHANTEAFF.

This clonotype was counted at least ten times. The V and J genes are TRBV24-1 and TRBJ2-1; 12 bases match TRBD2. The CDR3 covers 17 residues. V was pared by 3 bases and J by 2 bases, with 4 bases of the junction left unmatched. Looked up from germline, CDR1 is KGHDR and CDR2 is SFDVKD. The CDR3 sequence: CATSDRASGRAYNEQFF. In DNA, the CDR3 is TGTGCCACCAGTGATAGGGCTAGCGGGAGGGCCTACAATGAGCAGTTCTTC.

The chain uses TRBV19 and TRBJ2-1; possible D gene TRBD2, 6 bases. Germline loops: CDR1 LNHDA, CDR2 SQIVND (reference sequence). CDR3 length: 16 amino acids. The V end was cut by 8 bases, the J end by 0 bases, with 17 bases between. The CDR3 nucleotides are TGTGCCAGTGCCAGAGGCGGGGCGAGCTCCTACAATGAGCAGTTCTTC. This encodes CASARGGASSYNEQFF.

A remark on this clonotype: One end of the junction fails to match germline, which may point to a read error. This chain connects TRBV10-3 to TRBJ2-3; 10 bases are shared with TRBD2. The CDR3 is made up of 18 amino acids. The germline V gene encodes CDR1 ENHRY and CDR2 SYGVKD. The CDR3 region is CTISLVIPLAGGTDTQYF. Here the CDR3 DNA reads TGTACCATCAGTTTAGTTATACCGCTAGCGGGAGGCACAGATACGCAGTATTTT.

This clonotype has at least ten counts. The chain uses TRBV14 and TRBJ2-4; 10 nucleotides line up with TRBD1. The CDR3 is made up of 13 amino acids. V dropped 4 bases and J dropped 16; count of bases not matched to a gene: 10. The germline gives CDR1 SGHDN, CDR2 FVKESK. In DNA, the CDR3 is TGTGCCAGCAGCCTAACAGGGACAGGGGTCTGCTACTTC. Protein sequence: CASSLTGTGVCYF. Full variable domain (missing parts from reference TRBV14 and TRBJ2-4): EAGVTQFPSHSVIEKGQTVTLRCDPISGHDNLYWYRRVMGKEIKFLLHFVKESKQDESGMPNNRFLAERTGGTYSTLKVQPAELEDSGVYFCASSLTGTGVCYFGAGTRLSVL.

This chain connects TRBV27 to TRBJ2-5, with D possibly matching TRBD1 (6 bases). The CDR3 covers 16 residues. Trimming shortened V by 5 bases and J by 1 base, and 17 bases separated the two germline ends. The germline V gene has CDR1 MNHEY and CDR2 SMNVEV (reference sequence). The chain's CDR3 is CASSRGFGRSQETQYF. CDR3 in DNA: TGTGCCAGCAGTAGGGGGTTCGGCAGGTCCCAAGAGACCCAGTACTTC.

The chain couples TRBV9 to TRBJ2-3; possibly TRBD1 or TRBD2 for D (8 bases each). Germline V gene data show CDR1 as SGDLS and CDR2 as YYNGEE. V lost 6 bases and J lost 8, with 25 bases in between. The CDR3 consists of 16 residues. CDR3 DNA: TGTGCCAGCACCCCGGGGGGGGCAGGAACAGGGGGTACGCAGTATTTT. It yields the protein CASTPGGAGTGGTQYF.